These 18 T cell receptor beta chains came from one sample sequenced in a study of blood T cells in healthy people across ages. Primed by a sample-barcoded 5' primer and a J-beta primer mix, a second PCR proceeded for about 6 to 12 cycles. One entry per CDR3 protein results from TCRdb running MiXCR on the 5' RACE reads. In the table there are fewer than 900,000 distinct CDR3 sequences, 35% to 40% of which are singletons. Source material: blood. The receptors originated from a man between 18 and 35 years old in good health.

The rearrangement links TRBV24-1 to TRBJ2-2; 8 positions agree with TRBD1. CDR1 KGHDR and CDR2 SFDVKD come from the germline V gene. The V gene end was trimmed by 3 bases and the J gene end by 5 bases; junction bases not matched to a gene: 4. The CDR3 length is 15 residues. The CDR3 sequence is CATSDPDRATGELFF. In nucleotides, the CDR3 is TGTGCCACCAGTGATCCGGACAGGGCAACCGGGGAGCTGTTTTTT.

Comment on this clonotype: A much larger clone sits a single nucleotide away, making a read error possible. The chain's CDR3 is CASSKTVSWKETQYF. As DNA, the CDR3 is TGTGCCAGCAGTAAGACGGTCTCTTGGAAAGAGACCCAGTACTTC. The rearrangement uses TRBV12-3 or TRBV12-4 and TRBJ2-5; no firm D call. CDR3 length: 15 amino acids. The V and J ends lost 5 bases and 3 bases respectively, with 16 bases between them.

Remarks on this clonotype: This may arise from a read error, as a much more abundant clone is one base away. This chain connects TRBV7-2 to TRBJ2-2; 8 bases agree with TRBD1. The germline V gene encodes CDR1 SGHTA and CDR2 FQGNSA. The CDR3 consists of 15 residues. CDR3 bases: TGTGCCAGCAGCTTACAGGGGGCGAACACCGGGGAGCCGTTTTTT. Amino acid sequence: CASSLQGANTGEPFF.

This clonotype showed up just a few times. This chain uses TRBV2 with TRBJ1-5; 8 nucleotides align to TRBD1. The germline V gene has CDR1 SNHLY and CDR2 FYNNEI. With V trimmed by 6 bases and J by 2 bases, 9 bases remained unmatched. The CDR3 has 16 residues. DNA of the CDR3: TGTGCCAGCAGCCCACAGGGGGTTTTAGGCAATCAGCCCCAGCATTTT. Translating it yields CASSPQGVLGNQPQHF. The full variable domain, its missing parts supplied by reference TRBV2 and TRBJ1-5, is EPEVTQTPSHQVTQMGQEVILRCVPISNHLYFYWYRQILGQKVEFLVSFYNNEISEKSEIFDDQFSVERPDGSNFTLKIRSTKLEDSAMYFCASSPQGVLGNQPQHFGDGTRLSIL.

The rearrangement joins TRBV27 to TRBJ2-7; possibly TRBD1 for D (6 bases). This CDR3 has 15 amino acids. Germline CDR1 reads MNHEY; CDR2 reads SMNVEV (reference sequence). The ends were cut back, 3 bases at V and 2 bases at J, with 14 bases in the middle. This CDR3 reads CASSFGVQGTYEQYF. As DNA, the CDR3 is TGTGCCAGCAGTTTCGGGGTACAGGGCACCTACGAGCAGTACTTC.

This clonotype turned up a few times. The chain couples TRBV20-1 to TRBJ1-2; 7 bases agree with TRBD1. The length of the CDR3 is 14 residues. Germline-derived CDR1 and CDR2 are DFQATT and SNEGSKA (reference sequence). Trimming took 5 bases from V and 3 from J; bases not matched to a gene: 9. CDR3 residues: CSALRDRSDYGYTF. The DNA for the CDR3 is TGCAGTGCTCTCCGGGACAGATCCGACTATGGCTACACCTTC.

V and J are TRBV7-9 and TRBJ1-3; D might be TRBD1 (5 bases). With 4 bases removed from V and 4 bases from J, the gap between germline ends came to 14 bases. The CDR3 covers 15 residues. Germline V gives CDR1 SEHNR, CDR2 FQNEAQ (reference sequence). CDR3 coding DNA: TGTGCCAGCAGCTATCAGGGTATACTCGGAAACACCATATATTTT. Protein: CASSYQGILGNTIYF.

The V call is TRBV24-1, the J call TRBJ1-1; tentatively, D is TRBD1 (6 bases). The CDR3 spans 13 residues. V lost 3 bases and J 5 bases, leaving 9 bases between the germline ends. CDR1 and CDR2 from the germline V gene are KGHDR and SFDVKD. CDR3 coding DNA: TGTGCCACCAGTGATACAGGGTATACTGAAGCTTTCTTT. This gives the protein CATSDTGYTEAFF.

On this clonotype itself: Being one base from a much bigger clone, this may be a read error. The rearrangement links TRBV12-3 or TRBV12-4 to TRBJ2-4, with D tentatively TRBD1 (6 bases). The CDR3 runs to 14 residues. V was clipped by 7 bases and J by 15 bases, with 25 bases between them. The CDR3 DNA reads as TGTGCCAGCACCCGGGACATCCGATCCTACGAGCGGTACTTC. This gives the protein CASTRDIRSYERYF.

This clonotype showed up just a few times. The chain carries TRBV12-3 or TRBV12-4 and TRBJ2-5; 7 positions match TRBD1. The junction had 10 bases not matched to a gene; V was cut back by 6 bases and J by 0 bases. This CDR3 has 16 residues. CDR3 residues: CASSTSQGWDQETQYF. As DNA, the CDR3 is TGTGCCAGCAGCACATCACAGGGGTGGGACCAAGAGACCCAGTACTTC.

The genes are TRBV12-3 or TRBV12-4 and TRBJ1-3, with 7 bases lining up with TRBD1. There are 14 residues in the CDR3. J gave up 0 bases and V 7 bases, and 3 bases lay outside the gene matches. CDR3 sequence reads: CASIGTASGNTIYF. In nucleotides, the CDR3 is TGTGCCAGCATTGGGACAGCCTCTGGAAACACCATATATTTT.

This clonotype was counted between two and nine times. The rearrangement links TRBV10-3 to TRBJ1-5; D not certain. V was clipped by 4 bases and J by 5 bases, with 12 bases between them. The CDR3 sequence is 14 residues long. The germline gives CDR1 ENHRY, CDR2 SYGVKD. The CDR3 DNA sequence: TGTGCCATCAGTGGGTCTGGAGATTATCAGCCCCAGCATTTT. Translating gives CAISGSGDYQPQHF.

The chain has TRBV6-6 and TRBJ1-1; D call uncertain. The V end lost 10 bases, the J end lost 7 bases, and 16 bases lay between the germline ends. The germline gives CDR1 MNHNY, CDR2 SVGAGI (reference sequence). The CDR3 has 12 amino acids. DNA for the CDR3: TGTGCCACATCCAAACAGCGGAGTGAAGCTTTCTTT. Its translation: CATSKQRSEAFF.

This chain uses TRBV5-6 with TRBJ1-1; no firm D call. The CDR3 is 12 residues long. Trimming removed 4 bases at V and 8 bases at J, with 12 bases between. The germline V gene encodes CDR1 SGHDT and CDR2 YYEEEE. The DNA for the CDR3 is TGTGCCAGCAGCCCCCGACGGAGGGAAGCTTTCTTT. Its protein is CASSPRRREAFF.

J is TRBJ1-5 and V is TRBV20-1, with a weak D call TRBD1 (5 bases). The length of the CDR3 is 14 residues. V lost 0 bases, J lost 5 bases, and 11 bases lay in between. Germline assignment: CDR1 DFQATT and CDR2 SNEGSKA (reference sequence). The CDR3 region is CSARDRELDQPQHF. CDR3 DNA: TGCAGTGCTAGAGACAGGGAGTTGGATCAGCCCCAGCATTTT.

This clonotype was picked up a small number of times. The V gene is TRBV12-3 or TRBV12-4, the J gene TRBJ1-1, with TRBD1 identical over 7 bases. CDR3 size: 11 residues. The J segment lost 6 bases and the V segment lost 7 bases, leaving 2 bases of the junction unmatched. CDR3 DNA: TGTGCCAGCATTACAGGGGCTGAAGCTTTCTTT. Translated: CASITGAEAFF.

The chain links TRBV12-3 or TRBV12-4 to TRBJ1-2, with TRBD1 identical over 7 bases. This CDR3 region has 14 residues. Unmatched junction bases numbered 7, after V lost 5 bases and J lost 4 bases. The CDR3 loop reads CASSVRTGLYGYTF. For the CDR3, the DNA is TGTGCCAGCAGTGTCCGGACAGGCCTCTATGGCTACACCTTC.

The chain has TRBV4-3 and TRBJ1-4; D is unclear. This CDR3 is built from 13 residues. V dropped 0 bases and J dropped 8 bases, with 7 bases sitting between them. Germline CDR1 LGHNA, CDR2 YSLEER. The CDR3 DNA is TGCGCCAGCAGCCAAGATTGGACGGAAAAACTGTTTTTT. As protein: CASSQDWTEKLFF.